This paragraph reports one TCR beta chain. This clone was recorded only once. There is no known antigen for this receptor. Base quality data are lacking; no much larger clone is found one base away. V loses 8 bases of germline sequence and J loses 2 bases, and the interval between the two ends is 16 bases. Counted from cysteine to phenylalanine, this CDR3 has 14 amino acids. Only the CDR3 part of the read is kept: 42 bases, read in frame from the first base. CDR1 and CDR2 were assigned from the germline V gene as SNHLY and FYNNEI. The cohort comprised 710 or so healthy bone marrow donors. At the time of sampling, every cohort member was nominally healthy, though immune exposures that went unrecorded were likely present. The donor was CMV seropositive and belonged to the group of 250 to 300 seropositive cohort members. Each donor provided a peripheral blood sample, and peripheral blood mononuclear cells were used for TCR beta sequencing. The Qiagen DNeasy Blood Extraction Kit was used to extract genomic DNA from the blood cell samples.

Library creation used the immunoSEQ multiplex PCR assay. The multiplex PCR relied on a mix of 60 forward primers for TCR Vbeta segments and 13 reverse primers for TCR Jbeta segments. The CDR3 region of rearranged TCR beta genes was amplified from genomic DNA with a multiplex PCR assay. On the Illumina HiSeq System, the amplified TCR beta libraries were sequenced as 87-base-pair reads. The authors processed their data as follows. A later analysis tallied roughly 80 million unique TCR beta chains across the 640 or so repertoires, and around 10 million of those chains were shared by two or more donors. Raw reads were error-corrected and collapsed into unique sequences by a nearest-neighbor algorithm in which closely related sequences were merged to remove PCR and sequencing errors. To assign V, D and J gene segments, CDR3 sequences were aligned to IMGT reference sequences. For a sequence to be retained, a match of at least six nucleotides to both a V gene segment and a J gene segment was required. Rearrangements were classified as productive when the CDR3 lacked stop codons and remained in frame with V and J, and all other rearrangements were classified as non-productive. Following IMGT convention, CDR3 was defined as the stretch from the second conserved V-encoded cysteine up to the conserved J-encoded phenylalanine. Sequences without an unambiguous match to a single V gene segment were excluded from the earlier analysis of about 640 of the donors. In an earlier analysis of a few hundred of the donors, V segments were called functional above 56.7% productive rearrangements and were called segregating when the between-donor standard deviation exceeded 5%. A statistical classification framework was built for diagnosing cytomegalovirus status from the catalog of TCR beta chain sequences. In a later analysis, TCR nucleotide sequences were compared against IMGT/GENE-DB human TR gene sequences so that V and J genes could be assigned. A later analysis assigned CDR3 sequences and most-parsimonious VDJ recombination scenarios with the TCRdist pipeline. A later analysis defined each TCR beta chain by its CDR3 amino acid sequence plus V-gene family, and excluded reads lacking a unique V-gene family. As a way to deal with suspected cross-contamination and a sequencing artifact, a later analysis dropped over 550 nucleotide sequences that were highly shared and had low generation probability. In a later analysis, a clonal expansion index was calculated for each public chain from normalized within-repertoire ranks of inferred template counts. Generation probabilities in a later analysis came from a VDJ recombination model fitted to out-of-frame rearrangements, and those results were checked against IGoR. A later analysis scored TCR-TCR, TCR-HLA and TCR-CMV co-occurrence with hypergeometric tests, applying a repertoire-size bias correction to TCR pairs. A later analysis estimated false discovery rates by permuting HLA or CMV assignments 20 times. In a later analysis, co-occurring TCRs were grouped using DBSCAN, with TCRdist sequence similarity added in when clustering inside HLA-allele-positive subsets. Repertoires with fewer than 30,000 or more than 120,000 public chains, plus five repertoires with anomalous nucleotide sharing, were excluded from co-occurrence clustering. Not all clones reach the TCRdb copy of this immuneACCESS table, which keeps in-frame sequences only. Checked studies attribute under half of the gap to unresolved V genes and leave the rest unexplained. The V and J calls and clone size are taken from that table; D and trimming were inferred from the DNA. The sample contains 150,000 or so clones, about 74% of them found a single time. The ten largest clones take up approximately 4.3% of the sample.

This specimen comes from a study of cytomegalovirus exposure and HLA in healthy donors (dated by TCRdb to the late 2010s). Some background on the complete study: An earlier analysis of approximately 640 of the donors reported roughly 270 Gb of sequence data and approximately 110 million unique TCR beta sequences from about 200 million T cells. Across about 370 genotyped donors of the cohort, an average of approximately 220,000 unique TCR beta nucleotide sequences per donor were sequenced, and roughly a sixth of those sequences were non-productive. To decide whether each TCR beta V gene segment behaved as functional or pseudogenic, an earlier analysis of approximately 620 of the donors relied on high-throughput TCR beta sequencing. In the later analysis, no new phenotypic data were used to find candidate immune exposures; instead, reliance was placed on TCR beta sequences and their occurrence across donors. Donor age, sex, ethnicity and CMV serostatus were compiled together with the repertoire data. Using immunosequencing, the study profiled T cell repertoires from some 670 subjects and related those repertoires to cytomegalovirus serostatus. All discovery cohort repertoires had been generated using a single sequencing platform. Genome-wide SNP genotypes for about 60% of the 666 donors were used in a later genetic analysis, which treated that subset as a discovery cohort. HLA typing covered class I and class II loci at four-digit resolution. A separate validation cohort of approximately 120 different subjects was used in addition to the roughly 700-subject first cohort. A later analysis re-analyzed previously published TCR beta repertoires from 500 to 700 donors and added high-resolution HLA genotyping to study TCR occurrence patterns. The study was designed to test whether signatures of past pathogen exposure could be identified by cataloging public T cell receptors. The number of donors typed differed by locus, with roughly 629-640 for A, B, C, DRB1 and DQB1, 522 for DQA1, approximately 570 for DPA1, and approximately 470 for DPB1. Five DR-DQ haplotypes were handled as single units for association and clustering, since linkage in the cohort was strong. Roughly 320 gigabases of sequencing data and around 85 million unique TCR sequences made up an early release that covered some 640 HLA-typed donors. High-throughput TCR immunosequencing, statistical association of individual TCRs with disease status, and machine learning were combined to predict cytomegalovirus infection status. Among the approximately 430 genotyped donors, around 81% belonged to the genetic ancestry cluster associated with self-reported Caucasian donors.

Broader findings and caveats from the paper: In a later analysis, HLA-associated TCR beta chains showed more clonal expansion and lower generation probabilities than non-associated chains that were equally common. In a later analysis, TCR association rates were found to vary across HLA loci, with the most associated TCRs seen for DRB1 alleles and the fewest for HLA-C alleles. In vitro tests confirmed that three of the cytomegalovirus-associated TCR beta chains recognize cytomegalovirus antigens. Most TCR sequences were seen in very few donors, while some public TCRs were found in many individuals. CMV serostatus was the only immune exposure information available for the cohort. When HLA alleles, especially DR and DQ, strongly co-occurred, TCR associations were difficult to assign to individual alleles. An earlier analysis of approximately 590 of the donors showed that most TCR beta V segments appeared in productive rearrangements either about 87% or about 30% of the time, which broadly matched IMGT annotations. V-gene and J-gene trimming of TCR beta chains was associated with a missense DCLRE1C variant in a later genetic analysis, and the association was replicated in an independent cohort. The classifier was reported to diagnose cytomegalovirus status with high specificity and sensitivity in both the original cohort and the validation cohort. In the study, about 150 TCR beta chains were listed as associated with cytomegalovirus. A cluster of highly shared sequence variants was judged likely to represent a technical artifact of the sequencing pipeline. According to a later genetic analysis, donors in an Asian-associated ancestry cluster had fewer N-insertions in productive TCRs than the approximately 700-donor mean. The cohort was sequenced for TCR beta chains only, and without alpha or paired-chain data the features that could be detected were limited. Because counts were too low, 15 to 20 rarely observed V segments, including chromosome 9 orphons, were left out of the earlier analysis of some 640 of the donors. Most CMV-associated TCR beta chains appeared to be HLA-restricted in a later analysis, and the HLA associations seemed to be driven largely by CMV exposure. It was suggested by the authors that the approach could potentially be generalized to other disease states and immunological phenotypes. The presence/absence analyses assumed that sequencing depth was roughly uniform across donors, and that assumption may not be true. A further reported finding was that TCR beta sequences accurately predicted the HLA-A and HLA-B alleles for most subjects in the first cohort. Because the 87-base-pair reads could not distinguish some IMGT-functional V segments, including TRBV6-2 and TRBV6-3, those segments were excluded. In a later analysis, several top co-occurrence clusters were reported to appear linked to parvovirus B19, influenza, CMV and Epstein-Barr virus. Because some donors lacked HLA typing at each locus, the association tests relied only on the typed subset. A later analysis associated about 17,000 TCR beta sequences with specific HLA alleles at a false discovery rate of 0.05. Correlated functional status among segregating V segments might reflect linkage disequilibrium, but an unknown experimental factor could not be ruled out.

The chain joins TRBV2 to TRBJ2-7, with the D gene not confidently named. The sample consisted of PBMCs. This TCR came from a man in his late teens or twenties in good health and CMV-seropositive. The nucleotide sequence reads TGTGCCAGCGAAACCTCATCGATAGCCTACGAGCAGTACTTC. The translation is CASETSSIAYEQYF.